This is a list of T cell receptor beta chains from one sample in a study of blood T cell repertoires in COVID-19. The assay was immunoSEQ multiplex PCR, and TCRdb's table has in-frame clones only and misses some. The sample contains 45,000 to 65,000 clones, approximately 86% of which appear only once. Sequenced material: peripheral blood. The receptor source for this set is a man aged 35-49 years with acute or convalescent COVID-19. The conserved cysteine and the conserved F or W are not part of the CDR3 here.

>TRBV6-6|TRBJ1-5
ASSPKDRGYSNQPQH
>TRBV6-1|TRBJ1-2
ASSEDRAANYGYT
>TRBV27|TRBJ1-5
ASKGHSNQPQH
>TRBV6-1|TRBJ1-4
ASSEGGVGEKLF
>TRBV13|TRBJ2-2
AGDRGMTGELF
>TRBV2|TRBJ2-1
ASSSRTGEFNEQF
>TRBV9|TRBJ2-1
ASSDPGGTARSGQF
>TRBV6-1|TRBJ2-1
ASSDKGASGINEQF
>TRBV5-1|TRBJ1-5
ASSLDGGSNQPQH
>TRBV2|TRBJ2-1
ASSMDRGGYNEQF
>TRBV2|TRBJ1-4
ASSEGQGTINEKLF
>TRBV4-2|TRBJ1-1
ASSQDFGAEAF
>TRBV13|TRBJ2-6
ASSSWTESGANVLT
>TRBV18|TRBJ2-5
ASSPREGVQETQY
>TRBV4-1|TRBJ2-5
ASQVGLLLGGQETQY
>TRBV4-2|TRBJ1-5
ASSQDLKAGGWQPQH
>TRBV4-1|TRBJ1-2
ASSQVDRVREYGYT